This T cell receptor (beta chain) was obtained from a study of blood T cell repertoires in COVID-19. Turning to the study itself: Both acute and convalescent COVID-19 samples were obtained from the United States, Italy and Spain. PBMCs, B-cell-depleted T cells, or T cells were the source of the cDNA or gDNA that made up the material.

Germline V CDR1 and CDR2: GTSNPN, SVGIG (reference sequence). With 2 bases clipped from V and 1 base from J, the junction kept 4 bases outside the gene matches. The CDR3 runs 15 residues. Source study methods: Estimation of nucleated cell counts relied on the amplification of reference gene primers. The table came from immunoSEQ multiplex PCR; TCRdb's copy has only in-frame clones and leaves some out. D and trimming come from the DNA, and the V and J calls and clone size come from that table. The sample yields 100,000 to 150,000 clones, more than 70% seen once. The V and J genes are TRBV30 and TRBJ2-1; 8 positions match TRBD1. The sequence was obtained from a human donor in a cohort sampled during active COVID-19. The sequenced material came from peripheral blood. The CDR3 sequence is CAWSFQGASYNEQFF. The CDR3 nucleotides read TGTGCCTGGAGTTTTCAGGGGGCTTCCTACAATGAGCAGTTCTTC.